The entry below gives a single T cell receptor (beta chain) sequence along with its context. Its cognate antigen has yet to be identified. Base qualities are not at hand, and no much larger clone is one base apart. The library relied on 5' RACE. Sequencing used an Illumina HiSeq 2500. The second PCR ran for about 6 to 11 cycles and used a J-beta primer mix along with a sample-barcoded 5' primer. Each TCR beta cDNA molecule received a unique molecular identifier from a template-switch 5' adaptor carrying 12 random nucleotides. At least 3 million CDR3-containing paired-end reads were obtained from each sample. First-strand cDNA was synthesized from all RNA with the Mint cDNA synthesis kit, primed by a TRBC-specific oligonucleotide. After uracil-DNA glycosylase treatment, a first 18-cycle PCR used universal primers M1SS and BC2_uni_R on all cDNA. The paper's data handling went like this. Normalization of each sample was performed by random selection of 1 million high-quality reads, each carrying a distinct molecular identifier. Reads with shared molecular identifiers were discarded instead of being binned into consensus sequences. MiTCR, set to a Q25 quality threshold and the strictest error-elimination algorithm, was used for CDR3 identification, clonotype clustering and error correction. A nonparametric unseen species model with Euler transformation was used to estimate a lower bound on total TCR beta diversity. TCRdb reprocessing: public reads trimmed at Q25 with fastp, clones called with MiXCR, in-frame beta chains kept. For every CDR3 protein sequence, its rows merge into one entry that carries the most common genes and DNA. These V and J calls are TCRdb output, not the study's own analysis. The sample table holds 700,000 to 850,000 distinct CDR3 sequences, of which less than 70% were seen once. The ten most abundant clones make up approximately 40% of the sample.

These data are taken from a study of blood T cells in healthy people across ages (dated by TCRdb to between 2014 and 2016). About the study as a whole: In model experiments, template switching captured about one uniquely barcoded TCR beta cDNA molecule for every two T cells. Using deep sequencing normalized with unique cDNA molecular identifiers, the study measured how TCR beta repertoire diversity changes with age. Donors were grouped into four age groups: young (average 16 years), middle-aged (roughly 38), aged (roughly 67) and long-lived (approximately 78). To avoid experimental bias, donors of different ages were randomly spread across the sequencing lanes. The study analyzed two additional independent replicas of 1 million unique cDNA reads from the same blood draw for two donors, one aged 18 to 30 and one aged 80 or older.

Systemically healthy Caucasian individuals from Russia, some 36 in total and aged about 6 to 95 years, were included as donors. Around 10 milliliters of peripheral blood were collected from each donor into EDTA-treated Vacutainer tubes. Ficoll-Paque density-gradient centrifugation was used to isolate PBMCs, with at least 7 million per sample. Total RNA, at least 5 micrograms per sample, was extracted from PBMCs with Trizol reagent. The percentages of naive CD45RAhigh/CD27high T cells were determined by flow cytometry on a PBMC aliquot from every donor. Trimming accounts for 1 base at V and 4 bases at J, while the number of junction bases matched to no gene is 9. There are 18 amino acids in the CDR3, from cysteine to phenylalanine inclusive. Here the CDR3 DNA is all that survives: 54 bases in frame from base 1. For CDR1 and CDR2, the germline V gene lists MGHRA and YSYEKL. The study at large found these results: Observed TCR beta diversity correlated strongly with the percentage of naive T cells measured by flow cytometry. The CMV infection status of donors was not known, potentially confounding age-related changes in expanded clonotypes. Compared with the aged group, more naive CD4+ T cells, fewer expanded clones and increased TCR diversity were shown by the long-lived group, suggesting age selection. As age increased, observed TCR beta diversity per million T cells dropped in a roughly linear way, and a significant reduction was already evident by age about 36. Conclusive comparison of naive and antigen-experienced compartments was prevented by the profiling of bulk unsorted PBMCs. Estimates of total diversity based on one million sequenced T cells were regarded as lower bounds and as underestimates.

The sequenced material came from blood. The sequence is built from TRBV4-1 and TRBJ1-4, with 10 central nucleotides matching TRBD1. The receptor was isolated from a man older than 75 in good health. The CDR3 here reads CASSQGDRGRIINEKLFF. The DNA sequence follows: TGCGCCAGCAGCCAAGGAGACAGGGGGCGGATTATTAATGAAAAACTGTTTTTT.